This passage covers 11 T cell receptor beta chains from one sample sequenced in a study of blood T cells in healthy people across ages. A sample-barcoded 5' primer and a J-beta primer mix were used in a second PCR of roughly 7 to 12 cycles. MiXCR, run by TCRdb on the 5' RACE reads, gives a single entry per CDR3 protein. Among about 730,000 distinct CDR3 sequences, around 46% were seen once, and the ten largest hold 20% to 25%. Specimen: blood. The receptors come from a woman aged 60-75 years in good health.

The chain has TRBV29-1 and TRBJ2-7; D is unresolved. There are 10 residues in the CDR3. CDR1 is SQVTM and CDR2 is ANQGSEA in the germline V gene. The ends were cut back, 8 bases at V and 5 bases at J, with 10 bases in the middle. The CDR3 region is CSIGPNEQYF. In nucleotides, the CDR3 is TGCAGCATAGGACCCAACGAGCAGTACTTC.

The table lists this clonotype with a count of one. CDR3 sequence: CATSDPRRASYNEQYF. As DNA, the CDR3 is TGTGCCACCAGTGATCCCCGTAGGGCCTCCTACAATGAGCAGTACTTC. This chain uses TRBV24-1 with TRBJ2-1, with D hard to call. The J call may be mistaken, given a closer DNA end match to TRBJ2-7. The CDR3 covers 16 residues. Germline V gives CDR1 KGHDR, CDR2 SFDVKD.

The chain joins TRBV10-3 to TRBJ2-5; 14 positions agree with TRBD2. The end of the DNA aligns better with TRBJ2-7, so the J call may be wrong. Germline V gives CDR1 ENHRY, CDR2 SYGVKD. The CDR3 length is 14 residues. The CDR3 nucleotides are TGTGCCATCAGCGGGACTAGCGGGAGCTTCGAGCAGTACTTC. It codes for CAISGTSGSFEQYF.

Concerning this clonotype: Possible read error: a much larger clone is one base away. The chain carries TRBV28 and TRBJ2-5; 12 positions agree with TRBD2. From germline, CDR1 is MDHEN and CDR2 SYDVKM. This CDR3 contains 14 residues. The V and J ends lost 4 bases and 11 bases, in that order; junction bases with no gene match: 8. CDR3 bases: TGTGCCAGCAGTTCTAGCGGGAGGGGCCATGAGCAGTACTTC. It is translated as CASSSSGRGHEQYF.

This chain links TRBV9 with TRBJ2-1; tentative D call: TRBD1 (6 bases). The length of the CDR3 is 18 residues. CDR1 is SGDLS, CDR2 YYNGEE, per germline. Between the trimmed V and J ends, which lost 0 bases and 0 bases, there was a span of 16 bases. The CDR3 loop is CASSVGSGDWGSYNEQFF. Written as DNA, the CDR3 is TGTGCCAGCAGCGTAGGTTCAGGGGATTGGGGCTCCTACAATGAGCAGTTCTTC.

The CDR3 bases are TGTGCCAGCAACCCAACAGGGGGGTACATTCAGTACTTC. It encodes CASNPTGGYIQYF. V gene TRBV21-1 combines with J gene TRBJ2-4; the listed D gene, TRBD1, was not tested against the DNA. TRBV21-1 is a pseudogene. CDR3 length: 13 residues.

This chain connects TRBV6-2 or TRBV6-3 to TRBJ1-1; TRBD1 is a possible D gene (5 bases). This CDR3 region has 13 residues. CDR1 and CDR2 (germline): MNHEY, SVGEGT. V was trimmed by 7 bases and J by 10 bases, leaving 19 bases between them. CDR3 sequence reads: CASIKMTSGTAFF. The CDR3 DNA reads as TGTGCCAGCATCAAAATGACAAGTGGGACAGCTTTCTTT.

The chain carries TRBV3-1 and TRBJ2-7; 8 positions agree with TRBD1. Germline CDR1 is LGHDT and CDR2 is YNNKEL (reference sequence). The CDR3 contains 16 residues. After removal of 1 base from V and 4 bases from J, the junction contained 9 bases not matched to a gene. CDR3 DNA sequence: TGTGCCAGCAGCCAAGGGCCTGGGACAGGAGGATACGAGCAGTACTTC. It is translated as CASSQGPGTGGYEQYF.

This clonotype was counted a few times. The genes are TRBV5-1 and TRBJ1-2; the match to TRBD1 covers 7 bases. Germline V gene lookup returns CDR1 SGHRS and CDR2 YFSETQ. This CDR3 has 12 amino acids. V lost 3 bases, J lost 8 bases, and 4 bases stayed unmatched. For the CDR3, the DNA is TGCGCCAGCAGCTCCCAGGGGGAAGGCTACACCTTC. This codes for CASSSQGEGYTF.

The chain is built from TRBV7-3 and TRBJ1-1, with a possible D match to TRBD1 (5 bases). CDR3 length: 15 amino acids. Germline V gene lookup returns CDR1 SGHTA and CDR2 FQGTGA. The germline V and J ends were trimmed by 4 bases and 1 base, with 13 bases remaining between them. The CDR3 region has the DNA TGTGCCAGCAGCTACCAAGGGACCCGGAACACTGAAGCTTTCTTT. This translates into CASSYQGTRNTEAFF.

This clonotype has more than one count but fewer than ten. The chain uses TRBV10-3 and TRBJ1-1; the match to TRBD1 covers 8 bases. Germline loops: CDR1 ENHRY, CDR2 SYGVKD. This CDR3 spans 14 amino acids. J lost 1 base, V lost 3 bases, and 1 base had no gene match. CDR3 sequence (DNA): TGTGCCATCAGTGAAGGACAGGGGAACACTGAAGCTTTCTTT. It yields the protein CAISEGQGNTEAFF.